This TCR beta chain originates from a study of T cells in women clearing cervical HPV infection. Whole-study context: Women with histologically confirmed HPV16-related CIN3 or worse, 2 with invasive cancer, served as cases.

Notes on the study in general: Cases and controls were distinguished at AUC about 0.8 by richness and V genes. TRBV6-7 abundance was lower in cases than controls (around 0.1% versus 0.15%).

TCR beta CDR3 amplified by multiplex PCR from about 1,100 ng genomic DNA. The repertoire was sequenced with immunoSEQ multiplex PCR; TCRdb's copy has only in-frame clones and lacks some. The sample features over 30,000 clones, with less than 8.5% in its top ten. The germline V gene has CDR1 MNHEY and CDR2 SMNVEV (reference sequence). Trimming took off 4 bases at V and 1 base at J, with 13 bases between the two ends. The CDR3 consists of 15 residues. As for this clone: What it recognizes is unknown. The CDR3 end falls 3 residues outside the read, so it is completed with the germline J gene.

This chain links TRBV27 with TRBJ1-1; D gene uncertain. The sample taken for sequencing was blood buffy coat. The clonotype comes from a woman between 18 and 75 years old with a cervical HPV16 infection that either progressed to CIN3+ or cleared (not recorded which). Incomplete CDR3 DNA: TGTGCCAGCAGTTCCGCCGAGACTTGGAACACTGAA. This codes for CASSSAETWNTE. The entire CDR3 is CASSSAETWNTEAFF.